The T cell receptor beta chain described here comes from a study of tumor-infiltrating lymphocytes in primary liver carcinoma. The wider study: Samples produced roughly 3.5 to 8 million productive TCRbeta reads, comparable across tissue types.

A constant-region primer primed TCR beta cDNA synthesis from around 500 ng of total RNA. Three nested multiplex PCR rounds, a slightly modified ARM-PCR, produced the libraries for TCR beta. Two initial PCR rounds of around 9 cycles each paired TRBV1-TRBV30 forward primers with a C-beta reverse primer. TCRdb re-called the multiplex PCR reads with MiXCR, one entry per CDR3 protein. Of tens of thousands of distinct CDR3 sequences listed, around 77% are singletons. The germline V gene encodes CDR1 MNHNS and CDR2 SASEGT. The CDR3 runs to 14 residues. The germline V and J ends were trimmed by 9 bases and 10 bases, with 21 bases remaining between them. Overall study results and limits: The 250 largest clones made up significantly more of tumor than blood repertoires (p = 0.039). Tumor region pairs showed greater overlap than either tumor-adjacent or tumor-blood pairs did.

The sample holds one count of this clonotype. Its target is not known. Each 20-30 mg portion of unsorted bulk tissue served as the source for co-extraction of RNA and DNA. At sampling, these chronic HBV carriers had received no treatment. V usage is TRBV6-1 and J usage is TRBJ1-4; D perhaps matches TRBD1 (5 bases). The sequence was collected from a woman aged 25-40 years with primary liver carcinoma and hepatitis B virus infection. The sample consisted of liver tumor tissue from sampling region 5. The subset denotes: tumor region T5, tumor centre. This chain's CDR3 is CASRDQGGRVKLFF. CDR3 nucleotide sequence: TGTGCCAGTAGGGACCAGGGTGGTCGTGTAAAACTGTTTTTT.